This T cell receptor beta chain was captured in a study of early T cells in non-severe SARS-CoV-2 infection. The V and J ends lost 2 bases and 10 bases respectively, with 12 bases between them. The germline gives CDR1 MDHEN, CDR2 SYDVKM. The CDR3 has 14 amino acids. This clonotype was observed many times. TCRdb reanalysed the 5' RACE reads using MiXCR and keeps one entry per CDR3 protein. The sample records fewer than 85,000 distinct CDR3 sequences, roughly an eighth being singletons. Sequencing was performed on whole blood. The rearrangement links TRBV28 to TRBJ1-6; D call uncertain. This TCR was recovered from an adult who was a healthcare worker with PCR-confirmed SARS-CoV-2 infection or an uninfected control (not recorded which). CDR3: CASSLEEGGSPLHF. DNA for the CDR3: TGTGCCAGCAGTTTAGAAGAGGGTGGGTCACCCCTCCACTTT.